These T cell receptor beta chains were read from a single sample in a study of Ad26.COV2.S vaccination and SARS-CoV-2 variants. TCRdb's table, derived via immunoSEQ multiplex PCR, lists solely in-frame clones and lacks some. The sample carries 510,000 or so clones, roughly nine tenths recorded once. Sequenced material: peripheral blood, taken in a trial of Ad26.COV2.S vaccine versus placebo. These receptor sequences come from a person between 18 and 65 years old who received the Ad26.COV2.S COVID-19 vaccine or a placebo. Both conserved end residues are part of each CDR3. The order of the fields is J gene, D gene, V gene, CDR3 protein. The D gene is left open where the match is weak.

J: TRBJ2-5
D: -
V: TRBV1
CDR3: CTSSRNRDRGLEETQYF

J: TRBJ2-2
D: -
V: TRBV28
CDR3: CASRGNTGELFF

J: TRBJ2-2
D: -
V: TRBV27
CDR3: CASSFALSVAGELFF

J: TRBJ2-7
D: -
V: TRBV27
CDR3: CASSSPPGGEQYF

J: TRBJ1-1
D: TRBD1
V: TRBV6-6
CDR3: CASNPGGRSTEAFF

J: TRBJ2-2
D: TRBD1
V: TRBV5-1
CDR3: CASSLRGPGQGAYPLAGELFF

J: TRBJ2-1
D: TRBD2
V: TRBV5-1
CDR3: CASSGTSGTSYNEQFF

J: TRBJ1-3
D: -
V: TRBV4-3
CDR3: CASSQDEGSGNTIYF

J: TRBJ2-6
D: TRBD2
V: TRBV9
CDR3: CASSARFRDYSGANVLTF

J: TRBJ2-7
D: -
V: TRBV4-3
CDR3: CASSQDRTTYEQYF

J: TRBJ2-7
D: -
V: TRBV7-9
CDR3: CASSPGGPSYEQYF

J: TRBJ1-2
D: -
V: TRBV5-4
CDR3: CASSFGRTRLLKDGYTF

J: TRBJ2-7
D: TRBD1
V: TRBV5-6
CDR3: CASSLGQGPLGEQYF

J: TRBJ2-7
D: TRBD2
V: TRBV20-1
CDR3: CSASVGLAGIPSYEQYF

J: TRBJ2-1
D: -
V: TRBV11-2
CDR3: CASSFRVNEQFF

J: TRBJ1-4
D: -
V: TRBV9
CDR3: CASSVGGAEEKLFF

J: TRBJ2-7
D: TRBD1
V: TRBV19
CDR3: CASSTSGTGTYEQYF

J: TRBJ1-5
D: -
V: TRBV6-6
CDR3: CASWRDIQVSNQPQHF

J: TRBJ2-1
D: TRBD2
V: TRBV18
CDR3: CASCGPIGLAGTEANEQFF

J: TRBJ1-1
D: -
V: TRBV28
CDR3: CASSIFQGSTEAFF

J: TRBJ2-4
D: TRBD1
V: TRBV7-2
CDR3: CASSFGTGEDIQYF

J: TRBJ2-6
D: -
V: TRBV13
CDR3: CASSLWVPRSGGGANVLTF

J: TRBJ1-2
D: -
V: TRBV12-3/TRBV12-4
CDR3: CASSQYYYGYTF

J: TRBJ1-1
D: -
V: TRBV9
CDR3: CASSVGAGNTEAFF

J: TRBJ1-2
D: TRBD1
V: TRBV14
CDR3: CASSQAQGAVEGYTF

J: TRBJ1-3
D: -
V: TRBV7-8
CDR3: CASSFASPGNTIYF

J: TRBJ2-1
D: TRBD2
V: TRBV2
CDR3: CASESLGLAGQFF

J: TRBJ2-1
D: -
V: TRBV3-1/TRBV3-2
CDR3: CASSQDLRVWDNEQFF

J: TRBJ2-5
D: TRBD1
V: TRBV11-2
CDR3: CASNLGQGSQETQYF

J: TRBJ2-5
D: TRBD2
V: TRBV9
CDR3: CASSVEGSGTQETQYF

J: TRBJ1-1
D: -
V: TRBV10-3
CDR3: CAISPRGGKSTEAFF

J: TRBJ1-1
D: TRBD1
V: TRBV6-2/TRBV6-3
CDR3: CASSNGGQGARITEAFF

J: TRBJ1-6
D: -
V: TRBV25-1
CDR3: CASSERISPLHF

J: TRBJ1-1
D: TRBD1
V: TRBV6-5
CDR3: CASRDRVWENTEAFF

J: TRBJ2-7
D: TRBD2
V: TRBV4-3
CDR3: CASSQLAGTYEQYF

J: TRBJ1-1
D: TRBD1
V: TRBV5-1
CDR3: CASSKGQGPPLNTEAFF

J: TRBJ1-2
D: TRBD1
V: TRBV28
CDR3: CAGKPTGTVGYTF

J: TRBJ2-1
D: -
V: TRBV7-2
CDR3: CASSRVADYNEQFF

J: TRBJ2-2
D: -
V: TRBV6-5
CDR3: CASRTGDYRTGELFF

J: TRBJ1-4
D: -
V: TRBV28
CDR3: CASSLRQARNEKLFF

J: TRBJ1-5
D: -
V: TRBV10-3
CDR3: CAISEPGPTQPQHF